This TCR beta chain was retrieved from a study of T cells in Graves' hyperthyroidism and ophthalmopathy. Study observations and caveats: Most expanded thyroid clonotypes above 0.001 recurred in blood.

CDR1 is SGHAT and CDR2 is FQNNGV in the germline V gene. Trimming shortened V by 5 bases and J by 9 bases, and 14 bases separated the two germline ends. CDR3 length: 12 amino acids. Remarks on this clonotype: Antigen unknown.

The TCR beta CDR3 regions underwent amplification using RNA transcripts as the source. TCR CDR3 underwent first-round RT-PCR with the HTBI primer set. Using its own MiXCR run on the multiplex PCR reads, TCRdb lists one record per CDR3 protein. The table records a few hundred thousand distinct CDR3 sequences, 40% to 50% of them present only once. The J gene is TRBJ2-7, the V gene TRBV11-2; maybe TRBD1 (5 bases). The sequenced sample consisted of peripheral blood or thyroid tissue (not recorded which). The receptor was isolated from an adult woman with Graves' disease, either hyperthyroidism or ophthalmopathy (not recorded which). CDR3 protein: CASSDQGLTQYF. The DNA of the CDR3 is TGTGCCAGCAGCGATCAGGGCCTGACGCAGTACTTC.